This T cell receptor (beta chain) was identified in a study of blood T cell repertoires in COVID-19. Background on the study: Researchers got acute and convalescent COVID-19 samples from the United States, Italy and Spain. Sources were T cells, B-cell-depleted T cells, or PBMCs; the material itself was cDNA or gDNA.

Methods used by the authors: Nucleated cell counts were estimated from reference gene primer amplification. The protocol was immunoSEQ multiplex PCR, while the TCRdb copy is restricted to in-frame clones and leaves out a portion. V, J and clone size reflect that table, while D and trimming were determined from the DNA. The repertoire includes just under 75,000 clones, approximately 88% of them detected once, and more than 2% sits in the top ten. Germline V gives CDR1 SQVTM, CDR2 ANQGSEA. V dropped 4 bases and J dropped 4; count of bases not matched to a gene: 3. This CDR3 comprises 13 residues. V and J are TRBV29-1 and TRBJ2-5; 10 bases line up with TRBD2. The material sequenced was peripheral blood. This clonotype was sampled from a man older than 75 with active or convalescent COVID-19. CDR3 in DNA: TGCAGCGTTGCCATAGCGGGGGGAGAGACCCAGTACTTC. Translation: CSVAIAGGETQYF.